The rows below give T cell receptor beta chains drawn from one sample of a study of radiotherapy plus CTLA-4 blockade in lung cancer. Sequencing was performed with immunoSEQ multiplex PCR; in TCRdb, only in-frame clones are kept and a portion is missing. The sample yields 85,000 to 90,000 clones, more than 70% seen once. Material: peripheral blood, obtained from a patient treated with radiotherapy plus ipilimumab. These receptors originate from a human donor with non-small cell lung cancer that progressed on radiotherapy plus ipilimumab. The CDR3 runs from the conserved cysteine through the conserved F or W. A D gene is named only where the DNA matches it firmly. The size entry is marked missing in some rows and otherwise reads once, few, many or a size class.

TRBJ2-7 | TRBV27 | . | . | 12 | TGTGCCAGCAGTTTATTGGGGGACGAGCAGTACTTC | CASSLLGDEQYF
TRBJ1-1 | TRBV6-5 | TRBD1 | . | 13 | TGTGCCAGCAGTTTGACAGGGGGCGGTGAAGCTTTCTTT | CASSLTGGGEAFF
TRBJ2-1 | TRBV11-2 | . | . | 15 | TGTGCCAGCAGCCCGAGGGTAAATGTAGGCAATGAGCAGTTCTTC | CASSPRVNVGNEQFF
TRBJ2-2 | TRBV27 | TRBD2 | . | 17 | TGTGCCAGCAGTTTAGGGGGGACTAGCGGGGAAATCGGGGAGCTGTTTTTT | CASSLGGTSGEIGELFF
TRBJ1-1 | TRBV5-6 | . | . | 13 | TGTGCCAGCAGCCATCCGACGGGATATGAAGCTTTCTTT | CASSHPTGYEAFF
TRBJ2-1 | TRBV27 | . | . | 12 | TGTGCCAGCAGTTTATCGAGGGGGATTCCGTTCTTC | CASSLSRGIPFF
TRBJ1-6 | TRBV28 | TRBD1 | . | 16 | TGTGCCACAGCAGTTGTCGGTGGACAGGATAATTCACCCCTCCACTTT | CATAVVGGQDNSPLHF
TRBJ2-2 | TRBV18 | . | . | 16 | TGTGCCAGCTCACCATCAGGACAGACGAACACCGGGGAGCTGTTTTTT | CASSPSGQTNTGELFF
TRBJ2-4 | TRBV6-1 | . | . | 14 | TGTGCTAGTACGGTTTCTTGGGGGTCCAACATTCAGTACTTC | CASTVSWGSNIQYF
TRBJ1-1 | TRBV9 | . | . | 15 | TGTGCCAGCAGCCCGGGGGGAGAGATGAACACTGAAGCTTTCTTT | CASSPGGEMNTEAFF
TRBJ1-1 | TRBV7-9 | . | . | 15 | TGTGCCAGCACCCTCTTAGGGCAAACGGACACTGAAGCTTTCTTT | CASTLLGQTDTEAFF
TRBJ1-5 | TRBV10-3 | . | . | 15 | TGTGCCATCAGTGAGTCGATATTTAGGGAGAGGCCCCAGCATTTT | CAISESIFRERPQHF
TRBJ1-1 | TRBV30 | . | . | 18 | TGTGCCTGGAGGGGCCGGGAGCCCTCAAGGCGAGTTTTGGCTGAAGCTTTCTTT | CAWRGREPSRRVLAEAFF
TRBJ1-4 | TRBV5-8 | TRBD1 | . | 14 | TGTGCCAGCAGCTCCTCCGGGACAGGTGAAAAACTGTTTTTT | CASSSSGTGEKLFF
TRBJ1-2 | TRBV6-6 | TRBD1 | . | 15 | TGTGCCAGCAGTTACGAGGGACAGGGGACCTATGGCTACACCTTC | CASSYEGQGTYGYTF
TRBJ2-1 | TRBV5-5 | . | . | 12 | TGTGCCAGCAGCCCCTCCTTCCGGGAGCAGTTCTTC | CASSPSFREQFF
TRBJ2-3 | TRBV6-5 | . | . | 12 | TGTGCCAGCAGCCCCGACGGAGATACGCAGTATTTT | CASSPDGDTQYF
TRBJ1-1 | TRBV6-6 | . | . | 15 | TGTGCCAGCAGTTACTCGGGCGGGGGACTCACTGAAGCTTTCTTT | CASSYSGGGLTEAFF
TRBJ2-3 | TRBV9 | TRBD1 | . | 14 | TGTGCCAGCAGCGTAGGACAGGGGCCAGATACGCAGTATTTT | CASSVGQGPDTQYF
TRBJ2-7 | TRBV27 | TRBD1 | . | 15 | TGTGCCAGCAGTTTATTTGGGACAGCCCCCTACGAGCAGTACTTC | CASSLFGTAPYEQYF
TRBJ1-2 | TRBV4-3 | TRBD1 | few | 15 | TGCGCCAGCAGCTTCCCCGACAGGGAGGGTCAAGGCTACACCTTC | CASSFPDREGQGYTF
TRBJ2-4 | TRBV11-2 | . | . | 13 | TGTGCCAGCAGCCTCGGACACCCGGACATTCAGTACTTC | CASSLGHPDIQYF
TRBJ1-2 | TRBV28 | . | . | 12 | TGTGCCAGCAAGAGGTCACCACTAGACAACACCTTC | CASKRSPLDNTF
TRBJ2-5 | TRBV27 | TRBD1 | . | 13 | TGTGCCAGCAGTTACAGGGGGCAAGAGACCCAGTACTTC | CASSYRGQETQYF
TRBJ1-2 | TRBV28 | . | . | 15 | TGTGCCAGCATCACCGGGGCACTGACTAACTATGGCTACACCTTC | CASITGALTNYGYTF
TRBJ2-7 | TRBV27 | TRBD1 | . | 15 | TGTGCCAGCAGACCAGGACAGGTTCTAACCTACGAGCAGTACTTC | CASRPGQVLTYEQYF